This T cell receptor beta chain derives from a study of blood T cell repertoires in COVID-19. Study at large: The origin of the acute and convalescent COVID-19 samples was the United States, Italy and Spain. Nucleic acid was either cDNA or gDNA, and it came from T cells, B-cell-depleted T cells, or PBMCs.

The data were produced by immunoSEQ multiplex PCR, yet TCRdb's version contains in-frame clones alone and is incomplete. The data hold 130,000 to 150,000 clones, with 79% observed a single time. The CDR3 contains 14 residues. Per the germline V gene, CDR1 is SGHAT and CDR2 is FQDESV (reference sequence). Between the trimmed V and J ends, which lost 6 bases and 7 bases, there was a span of 19 bases. This clonotype was obtained from a man aged 50 or older with active or convalescent COVID-19. This chain joins TRBV11-1 and TRBJ2-7; a weak D match, TRBD2 (5 bases). The sequenced material came from peripheral blood. This chain's CDR3 is CASSTPGKPGEQYF. The DNA of the CDR3 is TGTGCCAGCAGTACACCGGGGAAGCCGGGGGAGCAGTACTTC.